The entry below gives a single TCR beta chain sequence along with its context. This entry belongs to a study of brain T cells in children with intractable seizures. The protocol was immunoSEQ multiplex PCR, while the TCRdb copy is restricted to in-frame clones and leaves out a portion. The sample lists about 64,000 clones; about 96% were seen once. The length of the CDR3 is 15 residues. The V gene's germline CDR1 is LGHDT and CDR2 YNNKEL (reference sequence). Trimming at V came to 1 base and at J to 7 bases, leaving 2 bases not matched to a gene. The source is a boy under three years old with focal cortical dysplasia and intractable seizures. The gene calls are TRBV3-1 (or the pseudogene TRBV3-2) and TRBJ1-4; TRBD1 matches at 11 bases. Sequencing was performed on peripheral blood, taken at surgery. CDR3 coding DNA: TGTGCCAGCAGCCAAGCCGGGACAGGGGGTGAAAAACTGTTTTTT. Translated: CASSQAGTGGEKLFF.